This paragraph covers one T cell receptor beta chain sequence. The antigen is not known. This entry belongs to a study of T-cell memory formation after mild COVID-19. The overall study: Each donor largely had its own TCR clusters.

TCRdb recomputed calls from the 5' RACE reads with MiXCR, one row per CDR3 protein. The sample contains 550,000 to 700,000 distinct CDR3 sequences, around 16% of which appear only once. Findings of the study overall: Second-wave clones with a day 37 peak had unconfirmed SARS-CoV-2 specificity. That cross-reactive memory joined was suggested by some responding clones appearing in pre-infection memory.

This CDR3 region has 15 residues. The ends lost 5 bases at V and 3 bases at J; junction bases unmatched: 10. CDR1 MGHDK and CDR2 SYGVNS come from the germline V gene. V is TRBV25-1 and J is TRBJ2-7; TRBD1 matches 7 bases. The source material was PBMCs or a T cell subset sorted from them (not recorded which). The sequence derives from an adult woman who had mild COVID-19 (a few samples of this study predate the infection). Cell type and time point are not known. CDR3 sequence: CASSPGQQRGYEQYF. Here the CDR3 DNA reads TGTGCCAGCAGTCCGGGACAGCAACGAGGCTACGAGCAGTACTTC.